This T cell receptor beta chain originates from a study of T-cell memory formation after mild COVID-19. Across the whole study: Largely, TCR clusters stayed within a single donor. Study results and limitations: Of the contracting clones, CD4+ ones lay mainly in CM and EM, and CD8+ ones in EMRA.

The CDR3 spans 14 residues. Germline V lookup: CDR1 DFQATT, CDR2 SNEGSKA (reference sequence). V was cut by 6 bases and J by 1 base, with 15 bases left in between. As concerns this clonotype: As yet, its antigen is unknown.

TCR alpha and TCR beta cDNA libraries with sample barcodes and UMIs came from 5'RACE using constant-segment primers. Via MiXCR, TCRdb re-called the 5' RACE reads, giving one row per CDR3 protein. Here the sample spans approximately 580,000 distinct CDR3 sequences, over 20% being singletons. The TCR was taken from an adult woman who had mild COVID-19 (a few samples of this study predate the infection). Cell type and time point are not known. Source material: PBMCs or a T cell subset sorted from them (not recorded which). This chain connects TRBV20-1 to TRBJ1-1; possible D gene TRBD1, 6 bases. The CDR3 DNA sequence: TGCAGTGCCCGCAAGCAGGGGTGGAACACTGAAGCTTTCTTT. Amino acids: CSARKQGWNTEAFF.